The 15 T cell receptor beta chains given below trace back to one sample, sequenced in a study of blood T cell repertoires in COVID-19. Clones were sequenced by immunoSEQ multiplex PCR, and TCRdb holds only the in-frame ones, with some missing. The sample carries some 150,000 clones, about nine tenths recorded once. Material for sequencing was peripheral blood. These receptors originate from an older woman with active or convalescent COVID-19.

The J gene is TRBJ2-3, the V gene TRBV9; 10 bases are a match to TRBD2. The CDR3 totals 18 residues. J gave up 3 bases and V 6 bases, and 16 bases lay outside the gene matches. Germline V lookup: CDR1 SGDLS, CDR2 YYNGEE. CDR3 loop: CASTPTRGLAGVTDTQYF. As DNA, the CDR3 is TGTGCCAGCACCCCTACACGAGGGCTAGCGGGGGTAACAGATACGCAGTATTTT. Supplemented by reference TRBV9 and TRBJ2-3, the full variable domain reads DSGVTQTPKHLITATGQRVTLRCSPRSGDLSVYWYQQSLDQGLQFLIQYYNGEERAKGNILERFSAQQFPDLHSELNLSSLELGDSALYFCASTPTRGLAGVTDTQYFGPGTRLTVL.

The chain links TRBV10-3 to TRBJ2-5; TRBD1 aligns across 7 bases. The V gene's germline CDR1 is ENHRY and CDR2 SYGVKD. V lost 5 bases and J lost 1; bases outside the gene matches: 4. The CDR3 has 14 residues. The CDR3 bases are TGTGCCATCAGTTTACAGGGGTCCCAAGAGACCCAGTACTTC. Encoded protein: CAISLQGSQETQYF.

V usage is TRBV7-2 and J usage is TRBJ2-7, with 8 bases fitting TRBD1. This CDR3 has 16 residues. Germline assignment: CDR1 SGHTA and CDR2 FQGNSA. V shed 1 base and J 2 bases; nucleotides not matched to a gene: 7. CDR3 bases: TGTGCCAGCAGCTTAGAGGTCGCGGGACAGGCCTACGAGCAGTACTTC. Amino acids: CASSLEVAGQAYEQYF.

This clone appeared once. This rearrangement joins TRBV18 to TRBJ1-3, with D uncertain. Germline CDR1 is KGHSH and CDR2 is LQKENI. V gave up 0 bases and J gave up 0 bases, with 6 bases separating them. This CDR3 has 15 residues. The chain's CDR3 is CASSPPGSSGNTIYF. The CDR3 DNA is TGTGCCAGCTCACCACCTGGCAGCTCTGGAAACACCATATATTTT.

The chain couples TRBV24-1 to TRBJ2-3, with TRBD1 matching over 9 bases. There are 15 residues in the CDR3. V dropped 5 bases and J dropped 2; count of bases not matched to a gene: 4. Germline-derived CDR1 and CDR2 are KGHDR and SFDVKD. The CDR3 DNA reads TGTGCCACCAGTGTCCGACAGGGGGTCACAGATACGCAGTATTTT. Its translation: CATSVRQGVTDTQYF.

The chain couples TRBV21-1 to TRBJ1-5. TRBV21-1 is deemed a pseudogene. The CDR3 has 12 amino acids. CDR3 residues: CASSRGTPAQHF. The DNA of the CDR3 is TGTGCCAGCAGCCGCGGGACTCCAGCCCAGCATTTT.

This clone was detected a few times. This chain links TRBV5-1 with TRBJ2-2; the match to TRBD2 covers 9 bases. The V segment lost 0 bases and the J segment 3 bases; nucleotides outside the gene matches: 6. The CDR3 is 17 amino acids. CDR1 SGHRS and CDR2 YFSETQ come from the germline V gene. The CDR3 loop is CASSLDPAGGYTGELFF. The DNA of the CDR3 is TGCGCCAGCAGCTTGGATCCAGCGGGGGGATACACCGGGGAGCTGTTTTTT.

The rearrangement uses TRBV7-9 and TRBJ2-7, with a possible D match to TRBD1 (5 bases). There are 16 residues in the CDR3. Looked up from germline, CDR1 is SEHNR and CDR2 is FQNEAQ (reference sequence). The V end lost 0 bases, the J end lost 0 bases, and 12 bases lay between the germline ends. The CDR3 sequence: CASSLAINRRSYEQYF. For the CDR3, the DNA is TGTGCCAGCAGCTTAGCGATCAACAGGCGCTCCTACGAGCAGTACTTC.

The chain uses TRBV18 and TRBJ1-3; tentative D call: TRBD1 (5 bases). V lost 6 bases to trimming and J lost 0 bases, with 15 bases between them. The CDR3 loop spans 16 amino acids. Per germline, CDR1 KGHSH and CDR2 LQKENI. In DNA, the CDR3 is TGTGCCAGCTCCCCAAACTTAGACAGCTCTGGAAACACCATATATTTT. As protein: CASSPNLDSSGNTIYF. Filled out from reference TRBV18 and TRBJ1-3, the complete variable domain reads NAGVMQNPRHLVRRRGQEARLRCSPMKGHSHVYWYRQLPEEGLKFMVYLQKENIIDESGMPKERFSAEFPKEGPSILRIQQVVRGDSAAYFCASSPNLDSSGNTIYFGEGSWLTVV.

The CDR3 sequence is CASSLQGAAYEQFF. For the CDR3, the DNA is TGTGCCAGCTCACTACAGGGTGCGGCGTATGAGCAGTTCTTC. The rearrangement joins TRBV18 to TRBJ2-1; possible D gene TRBD1, 6 bases. Per germline, CDR1 KGHSH and CDR2 LQKENI. With 4 bases removed from V and 8 bases from J, the gap between germline ends came to 15 bases. The CDR3 has 14 amino acids.

The chain uses TRBV7-8 and TRBJ2-3; D uncertain. CDR1 is SGHVS, CDR2 FQNEAQ, per germline. The CDR3 is 14 amino acids. V was cut by 1 base and J by 6 bases, with 11 bases left in between. CDR3 protein: CASSLEVSRDTQYF. CDR3 in DNA: TGTGCCAGCAGCTTAGAAGTATCGCGGGATACGCAGTATTTT. Supplemented by reference TRBV7-8 and TRBJ2-3, the full variable domain reads GAGVSQSPRYKVAKRGQDVALRCDPISGHVSLFWYQQALGQGPEFLTYFQNEAQLDKSGLPSDRFFAERPEGSVSTLKIQRTQQEDSAVYLCASSLEVSRDTQYFGPGTRLTVL.

This clone is a singleton in its sample. The chain recombines TRBV4-3 with TRBJ2-7; 13 bases map to TRBD2. Germline V gene data show CDR1 as LGHNA and CDR2 as YSLEER. The CDR3 runs 15 residues. J gave up 5 bases and V 4 bases, and 5 bases lay outside the gene matches. The CDR3 DNA is TGCGCCAGCAGCCCACTAGCGGGGGGGCCCCACGAGCAGTACTTC. This encodes CASSPLAGGPHEQYF.

The gene calls are TRBV19 and TRBJ2-2; 8 bases fit TRBD1. J gave up 3 bases and V 6 bases, and 6 bases lay outside the gene matches. Per the germline V gene, CDR1 is LNHDA and CDR2 is SQIVND (reference sequence). CDR3 length equals 15 residues. CDR3 nucleotide sequence: TGTGCCAGTAGCTTGGACAGGGACTACACCGGGGAGCTGTTTTTT. This codes for CASSLDRDYTGELFF.

The chain couples TRBV6-1 to TRBJ2-2; 7 nucleotides line up with TRBD1. This CDR3 region has 15 residues. Germline V gives CDR1 MNHNS, CDR2 SASEGT. J gave up 5 bases and V 3 bases, and 6 bases lay outside the gene matches. Here the CDR3 reads CASSEGQPRTGELFF. CDR3 sequence (DNA): TGTGCCAGCAGTGAGGGACAGCCGCGGACCGGGGAGCTGTTTTTT.

The chain employs TRBV29-1 and TRBJ1-2; a weak D match, TRBD1 (5 bases). Trimming took off 1 base at V and 0 bases at J, with 9 bases between the two ends. This CDR3 is 14 amino acids long. Looked up from germline, CDR1 is SQVTM and CDR2 is ANQGSEA. The CDR3: CSVEGQGSNYGYTF. The CDR3 bases are TGCAGCGTTGAAGGGCAGGGATCTAACTATGGCTACACCTTC.